The next 17 T cell receptor beta chains were all read from a single sample in a study of shared clonotypes between healthy human individuals (dated by TCRdb to 2019 to 2021). Library preparation was by the immunoSEQ multiplex PCR assay. TCRdb retrieved this table from immuneACCESS and kept in-frame rearrangements only. Not all clones are present; in checked studies, unresolved V genes account for under half, and no reason is known for the remainder. Counted in this sample were 1 million to 1.3 million clones; 70% to 80% of them appeared once. Roughly 0.62% of the sample comes from the top ten. Sequencing was performed on memory CD4+ T cells from PBMCs. Interpreted using the paper, the cell subset or site label stands for: CD45RA-negative fraction. These receptors all come from a young man in good health. Some clones in this sample may be carry-over from other donors' samples.

On this clone: A junction end diverges from the germline sequence, so it may reflect a read error. Other DNA sequences within the sample encode an identical CDR3. This sequence joins TRBV2 and TRBJ1-5, with TRBD1 matching 7 bases. The CDR3 extends over 14 amino acids. Per germline, CDR1 SNHLY and CDR2 FYNNEI. The CDR3 region is CASSEGQNYQPQHF. CDR3 in DNA: TGTGCCAGCAGTGAGGGACAGAATTATCAGCCCCAGCACTTT.

V gene TRBV13 combines with J gene TRBJ2-6; no firm D call. Germline lookup yields CDR1 PRHDT and CDR2 FYEKMQ (reference sequence). This CDR3 comprises 16 residues. V gave up 1 base and J gave up 0 bases, with 7 bases separating them. CDR3 bases: TGTGCCAGCAGCTTAGTTTTGGACTCTGGGGCCAACGTCCTGACTTTC. It encodes CASSLVLDSGANVLTF.

The chain carries TRBV29-1 and TRBJ2-1; the D gene is possibly TRBD2 (5 bases). V shed 4 bases and J shed 0 bases, with 10 bases lying between them. This CDR3 contains 14 residues. The germline V gene has CDR1 SQVTM and CDR2 ANQGSEA. The CDR3 DNA follows: TGCAGCGTTGTCGCGGGCTACTCCTACAATGAGCAGTTCTTC. Its translation is CSVVAGYSYNEQFF.

The CDR3 DNA follows: TGTGCCAGCAGTGAAGCGCCTAGAAGCACAGATACGCAGTATTTT. This codes for CASSEAPRSTDTQYF. This chain joins TRBV6-1 and TRBJ2-3; no clear D. V was trimmed by 0 bases and J by 0 bases, leaving 7 bases between them. Germline CDR1 reads MNHNS; CDR2 reads SASEGT. This CDR3 has 15 residues.

V and J are TRBV7-7 and TRBJ2-7; D is tentatively TRBD1 or TRBD2 (5 bases each). The germline V and J ends were trimmed by 5 bases and 8 bases, with 19 bases remaining between them. CDR1 is SSHAT and CDR2 is FNYEAQ in the germline V gene (reference sequence). The CDR3 consists of 14 residues. The CDR3 DNA sequence: TGTGCCAGCAGCGTCCGGGACGGGGCTGAGAAGCAGTACTTC. It translates to CASSVRDGAEKQYF.

This clone has a handful of counts. A much larger clone lies a single base off, so this may be a read error. The sample carries other DNA sequences with the same CDR3. This chain joins TRBV30 and TRBJ1-2; possibly TRBD1 for D (6 bases). Trimming removed 2 bases at V and 7 bases at J, with 8 bases between. Looked up from germline, CDR1 is GTSNPN and CDR2 is SVGIG (reference sequence). The CDR3 spans 11 residues. The CDR3 sequence: CAWSPGVGYTF. CDR3 in DNA: TGTGCCTGGAGTCCAGGGGTTGGCTACACCTTC.

The rearrangement joins TRBV2 to TRBJ1-4; unclear D gene. This CDR3 is 13 amino acids long. V dropped 6 bases and J dropped 3 bases, with 8 bases sitting between them. From germline, CDR1 is SNHLY and CDR2 FYNNEI. The CDR3 reads CASSPGSNEKLFF. Written as DNA, the CDR3 is TGTGCCAGCAGCCCCGGGTCTAATGAAAAACTGTTTTTT.

The V call is TRBV7-9, the J call TRBJ2-7; TRBD2 matches at 9 bases. The CDR3 is 19 residues long. Germline assignment: CDR1 SEHNR and CDR2 FQNEAQ (reference sequence). The junction had 19 bases not matched to a gene; V was cut back by 5 bases and J by 2 bases. Written as DNA, the CDR3 is TGTGCCAGCAGCCTCACGCCGGGGGGTGGTAGCGGGAGCCCCTACGAGCAGTACTTC. Its translation is CASSLTPGGGSGSPYEQYF.

Note on this clone: Other nucleotide sequences from this sample produce the same CDR3. The chain links TRBV5-1 to TRBJ2-1; 7 bases match TRBD2. Germline loops: CDR1 SGHRS, CDR2 YFSETQ. The V and J ends lost 4 bases and 2 bases, in that order; junction bases with no gene match: 6. This CDR3 is 15 amino acids long. CDR3 amino acids: CASSVLAGAYNEQFF. The CDR3 region has the DNA TGCGCCAGCAGCGTCCTCGCGGGAGCCTACAATGAGCAGTTCTTC. Full variable domain (missing parts from reference TRBV5-1 and TRBJ2-1): KAGVTQTPRYLIKTRGQQVTLSCSPISGHRSVSWYQQTPGQGLQFLFEYFSETQRNKGNFPGRFSGRQFSNSRSEMNVSTLELGDSALYLCASSVLAGAYNEQFFGPGTRLTVL.

J is TRBJ2-3 and V is TRBV2; D is uncertain. Germline V gives CDR1 SNHLY, CDR2 FYNNEI. The V gene lost 0 bases and the J gene lost 3 bases, with 7 bases spanning the gap. The CDR3 runs 14 residues. The CDR3 DNA reads as TGTGCCAGCAGTGAAGCCGGGTCGACAGATACGCAGTATTTT. It yields the protein CASSEAGSTDTQYF.

V gene TRBV25-1 combines with J gene TRBJ1-1; 7 bases align to TRBD1. Germline V CDR1 and CDR2: MGHDK, SYGVNS. V trimming: 8 bases; J trimming: 1 base; junction bases outside the gene matches: 4. CDR3 length: 13 residues. The CDR3 spells CASGGQTNTEAFF. The CDR3 nucleotides read TGTGCCAGCGGGGGACAGACGAACACTGAAGCTTTCTTT.

This chain connects TRBV30 to TRBJ2-7; D unclear. CDR3 size: 12 residues. The V end lost 8 bases, the J end lost 4 bases, and 15 bases lay between the germline ends. CDR1 is GTSNPN and CDR2 is SVGIG in the germline V gene (reference sequence). Here the CDR3 reads CAIDSFTYEQYF. In nucleotides, the CDR3 is TGTGCCATTGACTCCTTTACGTACGAGCAGTACTTC.

This clone was observed a few times. The chain couples TRBV4-1 to TRBJ2-3; 7 bases match TRBD1. Trimming cost V 0 bases and J 9 bases; bases outside gene matches: 3. Germline lookup yields CDR1 MGHRA and CDR2 YSYEKL. CDR3 length: 13 residues. CDR3 protein: CASSQERDSTQYF. The CDR3 nucleotides are TGCGCCAGCAGCCAAGAAAGGGACAGCACGCAGTATTTT.

The rearrangement links TRBV11-3 to TRBJ2-5; 10 bases are shared with TRBD2. The germline V gene has CDR1 SGHNT and CDR2 YENEEA. V shed 1 base and J 5 bases; nucleotides not matched to a gene: 7. The CDR3 spans 16 residues. In DNA form, the CDR3 reads TGTGCCAGCAGCTTAGGGCTAGCGGGAGTCGGGGAGACCCAGTACTTC. This sequence encodes CASSLGLAGVGETQYF.

The chain has TRBV6-1 and TRBJ2-3; D uncertain. The CDR3 consists of 16 residues. Germline loops: CDR1 MNHNS, CDR2 SASEGT. V was clipped by 0 bases and J by 2 bases, with 12 bases between them. CDR3 amino acids: CASSEASQLPTDTQYF. Here the CDR3 DNA reads TGTGCCAGCAGTGAAGCGAGTCAGCTCCCCACAGATACGCAGTATTTT.

CDR3 protein: CAWSPGVVDEKLFF. The CDR3 DNA reads TGTGCCTGGAGTCCGGGCGTAGTGGATGAAAAACTGTTTTTT. The chain links TRBV30 to TRBJ1-4, with D uncertain. V lost 2 bases and J lost 6, with 13 bases in between. There are 14 residues in the CDR3. Germline assignment: CDR1 GTSNPN and CDR2 SVGIG (reference sequence).

This chain uses TRBV30 with TRBJ1-5; D remains ambiguous. Trimming left V 2 bases short and J 4 bases short, with 9 bases between. Germline V gives CDR1 GTSNPN, CDR2 SVGIG (reference sequence). The length of the CDR3 is 13 residues. The CDR3 reads CAWSLDGNQPQHF. In DNA, the CDR3 is TGTGCCTGGAGTCTTGACGGGAATCAGCCCCAGCATTTT. Using reference TRBV30 and TRBJ1-5 for the parts outside the CDR3, the full variable domain is SQTIHQWPATLVQPVGSPLSLECTVEGTSNPNLYWYRQAAGRGLQLLFYSVGIGQISSEVPQNLSASRPQDRQFILSSKKLLLSDSGFYLCAWSLDGNQPQHFGDGTRLSIL.